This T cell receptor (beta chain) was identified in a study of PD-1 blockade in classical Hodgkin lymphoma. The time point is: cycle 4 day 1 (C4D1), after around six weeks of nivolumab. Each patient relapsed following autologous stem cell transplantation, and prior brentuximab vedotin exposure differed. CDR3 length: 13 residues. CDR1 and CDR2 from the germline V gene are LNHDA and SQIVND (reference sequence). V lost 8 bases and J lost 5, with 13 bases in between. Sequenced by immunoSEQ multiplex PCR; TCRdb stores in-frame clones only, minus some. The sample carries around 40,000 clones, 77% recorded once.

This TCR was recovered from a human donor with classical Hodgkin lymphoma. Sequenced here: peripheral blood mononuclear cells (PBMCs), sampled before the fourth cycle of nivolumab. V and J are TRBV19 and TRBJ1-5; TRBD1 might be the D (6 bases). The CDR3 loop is CASSGVNHQPQHF. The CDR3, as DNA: TGTGCCAGTTCAGGGGTAAATCATCAGCCCCAGCATTTT.